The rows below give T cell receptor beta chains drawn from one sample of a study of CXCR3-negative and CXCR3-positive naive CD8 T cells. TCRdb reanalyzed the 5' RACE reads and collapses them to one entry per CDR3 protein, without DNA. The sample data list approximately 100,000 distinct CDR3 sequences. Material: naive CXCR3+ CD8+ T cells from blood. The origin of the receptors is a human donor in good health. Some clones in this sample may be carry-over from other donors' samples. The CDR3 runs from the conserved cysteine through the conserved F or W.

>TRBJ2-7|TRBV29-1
CSAPEWALEYF
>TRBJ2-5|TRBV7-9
CASHGSQETQYF
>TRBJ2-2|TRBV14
CASSQSTYTGELFF
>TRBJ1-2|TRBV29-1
CSAPSGVATNYGYTF
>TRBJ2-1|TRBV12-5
CASGLVVGGTYNEQFF
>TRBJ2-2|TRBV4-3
CASSQDPASGASGELFF
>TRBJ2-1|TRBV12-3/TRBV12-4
CASSLRQLSSYNEQFF
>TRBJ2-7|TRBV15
CATRQAPSYEQYF
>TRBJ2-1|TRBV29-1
CSVIDRDLDEQFF
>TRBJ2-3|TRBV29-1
CSVAGTSGGATDTQYF
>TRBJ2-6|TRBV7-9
CASRQAQGDLHNFPSAGANVLTF
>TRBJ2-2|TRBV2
CASSESWLPTGELFF
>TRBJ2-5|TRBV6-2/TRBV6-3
CASSYRGVLISLRGLRETQYF
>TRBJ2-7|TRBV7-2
CASSLIGTAYEQYF
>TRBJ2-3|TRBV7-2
CASSLASTSLDTPYF
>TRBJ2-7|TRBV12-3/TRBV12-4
CASSAGGTSDYEQYF
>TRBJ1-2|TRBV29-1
CSVEGNRDIYGYTF
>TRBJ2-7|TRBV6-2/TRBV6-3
CASSYEYEQYF
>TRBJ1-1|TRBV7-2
CASSLVSGVNTEAFF
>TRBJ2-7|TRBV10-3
CAIGGESSYEQYF
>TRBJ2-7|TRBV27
CASSGSTFEQYF
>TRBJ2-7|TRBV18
CASSPSSPDEQYF
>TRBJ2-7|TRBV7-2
CASSPGLQTYEQYF
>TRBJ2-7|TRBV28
CASSFGASYEQYF
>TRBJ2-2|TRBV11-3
CASSPTRQGARTGELFF
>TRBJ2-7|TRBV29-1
CSVVDRGPSYEQYF
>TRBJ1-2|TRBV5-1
CASSGERQGDNYGYTF
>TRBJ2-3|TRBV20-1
CSALGGRGRTDTQYF
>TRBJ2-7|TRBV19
CASSIADFAYEQYF
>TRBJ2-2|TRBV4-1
CASSQATLGTGELFF
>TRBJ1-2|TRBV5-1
CASSPWTEDYNYGYTF
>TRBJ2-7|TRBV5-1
CASSMGQGAYEQYF
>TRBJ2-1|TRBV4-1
CASSQEPGQTYNEQFF